This T cell receptor beta chain comes out of a study of shared clonotypes between healthy human individuals. Turning to the study itself: Every donor yielded three CD4 naive, three CD4 memory, two CD8 naive and one CD8 memory plate.

The germline CDR1 and CDR2 sequences are WSHSY and SAAADI. Germline trimming cut 8 bases from V and 4 bases from J; bases unmatched to any gene: 10. The CDR3 covers 15 residues. As regards this clone: Its antigen is unidentified.

Repertoires were generated with immunoSEQ multiplex PCR, while TCRdb's copy carries only in-frame clones and drops some. The table includes over 2 million clones, roughly 94% detected once. Study outcomes and limitations: The study sampled only blood, and tissue repertoires likely differ.

Adult Caucasians living in Nashville, Tennessee made up all of the donors. Naive CD45RA+ and memory CD45RA-negative subsets were split from CD4+ cells. This sequence originates from a man younger than 35 in good health. V gene TRBV10-2 combines with J gene TRBJ2-3, with 9 bases identical to TRBD2. The sequencing input was naive CD4+ T cells sorted from blood. Subset denoted: CD45RA+ positively selected. CDR3 amino acids: CASGAQREVSDTQYF. CDR3 bases: TGCGCCAGCGGGGCCCAGCGGGAGGTATCAGATACGCAGTATTTT.